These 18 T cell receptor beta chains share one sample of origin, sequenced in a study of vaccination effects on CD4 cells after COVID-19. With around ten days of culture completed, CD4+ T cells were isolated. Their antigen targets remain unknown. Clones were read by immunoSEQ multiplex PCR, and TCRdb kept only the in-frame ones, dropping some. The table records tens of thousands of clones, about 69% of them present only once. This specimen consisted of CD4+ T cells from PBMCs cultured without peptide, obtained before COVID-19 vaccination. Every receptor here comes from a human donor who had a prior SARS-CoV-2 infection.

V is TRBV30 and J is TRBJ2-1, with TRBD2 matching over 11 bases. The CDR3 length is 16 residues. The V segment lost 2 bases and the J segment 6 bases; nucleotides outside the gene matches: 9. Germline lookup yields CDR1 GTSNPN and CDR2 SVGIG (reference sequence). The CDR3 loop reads CAWSHKLAGARNEQFF. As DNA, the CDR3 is TGTGCCTGGAGTCACAAACTAGCGGGAGCTCGCAATGAGCAGTTCTTC.

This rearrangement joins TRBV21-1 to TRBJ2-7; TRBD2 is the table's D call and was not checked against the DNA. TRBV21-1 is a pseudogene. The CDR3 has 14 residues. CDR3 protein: CASRGGRTPLEQYF. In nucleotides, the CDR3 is TGTGCCAGCCGGGGTGGACGGACCCCTCTCGAGCAGTACTTC.

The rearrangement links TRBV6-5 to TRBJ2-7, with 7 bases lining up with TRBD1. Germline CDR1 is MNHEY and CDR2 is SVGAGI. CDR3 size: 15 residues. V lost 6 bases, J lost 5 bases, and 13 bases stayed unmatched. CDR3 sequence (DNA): TGTGCCAGCAGAATCCTGACAGGGAACCCTGACGAGCAGTACTTC. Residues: CASRILTGNPDEQYF.

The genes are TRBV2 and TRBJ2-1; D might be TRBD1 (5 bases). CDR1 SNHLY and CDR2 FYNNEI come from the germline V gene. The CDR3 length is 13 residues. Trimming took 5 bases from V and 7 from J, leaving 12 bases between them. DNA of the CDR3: TGTGCCAGCAGTTACTCCCAGGGAAATGAGCAGTTCTTC. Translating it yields CASSYSQGNEQFF.

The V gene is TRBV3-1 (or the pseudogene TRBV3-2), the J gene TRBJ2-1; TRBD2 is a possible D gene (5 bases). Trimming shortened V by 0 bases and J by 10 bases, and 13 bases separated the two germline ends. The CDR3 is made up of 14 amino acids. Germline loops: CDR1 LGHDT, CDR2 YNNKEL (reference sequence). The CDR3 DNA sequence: TGTGCCAGCAGCCAAGACGGGGTACGGAGCGAGCAGTTCTTC. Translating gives CASSQDGVRSEQFF.

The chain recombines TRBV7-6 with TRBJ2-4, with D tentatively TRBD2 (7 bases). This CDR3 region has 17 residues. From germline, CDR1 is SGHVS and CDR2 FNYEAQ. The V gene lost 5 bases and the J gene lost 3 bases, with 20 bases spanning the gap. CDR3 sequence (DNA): TGTGCCAGCAGCCCCTTTGGGAGGGGGTCTGTCAAAAACATTCAGTACTTC. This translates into CASSPFGRGSVKNIQYF.

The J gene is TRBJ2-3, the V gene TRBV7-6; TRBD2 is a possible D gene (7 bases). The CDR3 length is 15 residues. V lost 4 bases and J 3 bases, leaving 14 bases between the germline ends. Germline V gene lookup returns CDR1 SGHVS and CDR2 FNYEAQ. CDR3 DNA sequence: TGTGCCAGCAGCTGGACTAGTCAGGGGACAGATACGCAGTATTTT. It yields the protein CASSWTSQGTDTQYF.

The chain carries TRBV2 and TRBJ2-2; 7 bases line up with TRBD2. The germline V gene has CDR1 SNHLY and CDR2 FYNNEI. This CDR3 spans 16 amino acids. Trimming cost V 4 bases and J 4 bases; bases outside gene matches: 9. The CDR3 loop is CASSGAKRGSTGELFF. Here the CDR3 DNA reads TGTGCCAGCAGTGGGGCAAAGCGGGGAAGCACCGGGGAGCTGTTTTTT.

The CDR3 here is CASSIAGRMSYEQYF. The CDR3 nucleotides read TGTGCCAGTAGTATCGCGGGCAGGATGAGTTACGAGCAGTACTTC. The chain carries TRBV19 and TRBJ2-7; D may be TRBD2 (5 bases). Germline V gives CDR1 LNHDA, CDR2 SQIVND (reference sequence). Trimming shortened V by 3 bases and J by 4 bases, and 16 bases separated the two germline ends. The CDR3 loop spans 15 amino acids.

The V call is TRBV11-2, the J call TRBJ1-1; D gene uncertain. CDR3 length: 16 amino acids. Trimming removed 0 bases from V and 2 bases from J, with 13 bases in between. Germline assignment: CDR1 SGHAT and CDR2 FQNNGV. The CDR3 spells CASSLDWVGSNTEAFF. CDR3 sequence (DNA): TGTGCCAGCAGCTTAGACTGGGTTGGCAGTAACACTGAAGCTTTCTTT.

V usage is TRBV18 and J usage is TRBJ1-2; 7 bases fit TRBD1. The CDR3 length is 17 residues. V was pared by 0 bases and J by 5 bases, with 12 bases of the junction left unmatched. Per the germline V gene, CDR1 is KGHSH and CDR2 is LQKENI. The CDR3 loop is CASSPPGGTVRAYGYTF. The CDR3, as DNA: TGTGCCAGCTCACCACCGGGTGGGACAGTCAGGGCGTATGGCTACACCTTC.

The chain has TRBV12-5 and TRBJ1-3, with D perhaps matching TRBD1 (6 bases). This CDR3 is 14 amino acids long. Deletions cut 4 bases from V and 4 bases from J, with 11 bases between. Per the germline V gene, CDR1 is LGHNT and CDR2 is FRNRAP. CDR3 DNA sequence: TGTGCTAGTGGTTGGACGGGGGGCGGAAACACCATATATTTT. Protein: CASGWTGGGNTIYF.

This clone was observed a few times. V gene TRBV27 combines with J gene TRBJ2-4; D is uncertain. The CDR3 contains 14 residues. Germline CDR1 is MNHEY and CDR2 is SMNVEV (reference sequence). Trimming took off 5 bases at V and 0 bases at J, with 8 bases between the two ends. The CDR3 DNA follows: TGTGCCAGCAGTATCGGGTTAGCCAAAAACATTCAGTACTTC. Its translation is CASSIGLAKNIQYF.

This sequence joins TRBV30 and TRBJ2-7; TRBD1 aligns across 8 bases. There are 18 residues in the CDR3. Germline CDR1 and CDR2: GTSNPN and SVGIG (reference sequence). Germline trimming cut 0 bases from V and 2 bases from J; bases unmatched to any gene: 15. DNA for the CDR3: TGTGCCTGGAGTGTCCCGGGATTCTTGGCAGGGGGCGCCTACGAGCAGTACTTC. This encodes CAWSVPGFLAGGAYEQYF.

CDR3 nucleotide sequence: TGTGCCAGCAGATCGCGTCGGGGCTCCTACGAGCAGTACTTC. Translated: CASRSRRGSYEQYF. V is TRBV5-8 and J is TRBJ2-7; D might be TRBD2 (5 bases). This CDR3 has 14 amino acids. With 5 bases removed from V and 0 bases from J, the gap between germline ends came to 12 bases. CDR1 SGHTS and CDR2 YDEGEE come from the germline V gene.

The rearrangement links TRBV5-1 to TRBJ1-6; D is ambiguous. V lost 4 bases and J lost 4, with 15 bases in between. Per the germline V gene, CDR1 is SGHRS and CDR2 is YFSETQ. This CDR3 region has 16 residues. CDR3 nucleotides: TGCGCCAGCAGCCCGTTGGTGCAGTATTATAATTCACCCCTCCACTTT. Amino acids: CASSPLVQYYNSPLHF.

CDR3 sequence reads: CASSLGRTYQETQYF. In nucleotides, the CDR3 is TGTGCCAGCAGCTTAGGGCGGACATACCAAGAGACCCAGTACTTC. V and J are TRBV11-3 and TRBJ2-5; D might be TRBD1 (5 bases). The CDR3 is 15 amino acids. Deletions cut 1 base from V and 0 bases from J, with 9 bases between. Germline lookup yields CDR1 SGHNT and CDR2 YENEEA.

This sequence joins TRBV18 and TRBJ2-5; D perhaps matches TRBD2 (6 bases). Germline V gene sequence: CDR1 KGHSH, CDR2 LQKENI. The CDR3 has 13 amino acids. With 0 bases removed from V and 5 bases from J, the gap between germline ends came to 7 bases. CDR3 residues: CASSPPAGETQYF. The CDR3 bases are TGTGCCAGCTCACCACCGGCGGGGGAGACCCAGTACTTC.